These 7 T cell receptor beta chains originate from one sample sequenced in a study of blood T cell repertoires in COVID-19. Some clones are missing from TCRdb's copy, which holds only in-frame ones; the method was immunoSEQ multiplex PCR. The repertoire holds 150,000 to 200,000 clones, with 85% to 90% as singletons. The sample consisted of peripheral blood. The receptors stem from a man aged 35 to 55 with active or convalescent COVID-19.

The V gene is TRBV7-3, the J gene TRBJ2-7; D not certain. V was cut by 6 bases and J by 7 bases, with 22 bases left in between. The CDR3 length is 15 residues. Per germline, CDR1 SGHTA and CDR2 FQGTGA. The CDR3 DNA sequence: TGTGCCAGCAGTGCTACGAGCACGCACCCCGGGGAGCAGTACTTC. Its translation: CASSATSTHPGEQYF. The variable domain in full, completed from reference TRBV7-3 and TRBJ2-7, reads GAGVSQTPSNKVTEKGKYVELRCDPISGHTALYWYRQSLGQGPEFLIYFQGTGAADDSGLPNDRFFAVRPEGSVSTLKIQRTERGDSAVYLCASSATSTHPGEQYFGPGTRLTVT.

This clone was found a few times. In nucleotides, the CDR3 is TGTGCCAGCAGCAAAAGGGACAGGGCTTTTGGGGAAAAACTGTTTTTT. This sequence encodes CASSKRDRAFGEKLFF. The chain joins TRBV27 to TRBJ1-4; TRBD1 matches 9 bases. The V gene end was trimmed by 6 bases and the J gene end by 8 bases; junction bases not matched to a gene: 13. The germline V gene encodes CDR1 MNHEY and CDR2 SMNVEV (reference sequence). The CDR3 loop spans 16 amino acids. The complete variable domain, with remaining parts taken from reference TRBV27 and TRBJ1-4, reads EAQVTQNPRYLITVTGKKLTVTCSQNMNHEYMSWYRQDPGLGLRQIYYSMNVEVTDKGDVPEGYKVSRKEKRNFPLILESPSPNQTSLYFCASSKRDRAFGEKLFFGSGTQLSVL.

The rearrangement uses TRBV5-1 and TRBJ1-4, with D possibly matching TRBD1 (5 bases). Per the germline V gene, CDR1 is SGHRS and CDR2 is YFSETQ. V was shortened by 1 base and J by 8 bases, with 15 bases between the two germline ends. This CDR3 region has 15 residues. In DNA, the CDR3 is TGCGCCAGCAGCTTGATGGGCAGGGTAGAGGAAAAACTGTTTTTT. Translated: CASSLMGRVEEKLFF.

This chain joins TRBV19 and TRBJ2-1; 9 bases align to TRBD2. Per the germline V gene, CDR1 is LNHDA and CDR2 is SQIVND (reference sequence). The junction had 8 bases not matched to a gene; V was cut back by 8 bases and J by 6 bases. CDR3 length: 14 amino acids. CDR3 protein: CASALAGPVNEQFF. As DNA, the CDR3 is TGTGCCAGTGCCCTAGCGGGGCCCGTCAATGAGCAGTTCTTC.

This clone was seen once. The rearrangement joins TRBV9 to TRBJ2-2; tentative D call: TRBD2 (6 bases). The ends were cut back, 0 bases at V and 3 bases at J, with 12 bases in the middle. The CDR3 contains 16 residues. From germline, CDR1 is SGDLS and CDR2 YYNGEE. The CDR3 spells CASSVAEGTYTGELFF. The CDR3 nucleotides read TGTGCCAGCAGCGTAGCGGAGGGGACCTACACCGGGGAGCTGTTTTTT.

This clone has just a few counts. The rearrangement links TRBV14 to TRBJ1-1; TRBD1 might be the D (6 bases). Trimming shortened V by 0 bases and J by 10 bases, and 6 bases separated the two germline ends. Germline V CDR1 and CDR2: SGHDN, FVKESK. The CDR3 length is 11 residues. The CDR3 sequence: CASSQDRGAFF. CDR3 nucleotide sequence: TGTGCCAGCAGCCAAGACAGGGGAGCTTTCTTT.

V is TRBV4-1 and J is TRBJ2-7; D possibly corresponds to TRBD1 (5 bases). Trimming pared 0 bases from V and 6 bases from J, leaving 12 bases between. CDR1 MGHRA and CDR2 YSYEKL come from the germline V gene. The CDR3 contains 14 residues. The CDR3 sequence is CASSQDVREGEQYF. CDR3 nucleotides: TGCGCCAGCAGCCAAGATGTCAGGGAAGGCGAGCAGTACTTC.